The next 20 T cell receptor beta chains were all read from a single sample in a study of T cell responses to AZD1222 COVID-19 vaccine. Measured with immunoSEQ multiplex PCR; TCRdb has only the in-frame clones, and not every one. The sample consists of about 180,000 clones, around nine tenths of them appearing once. The source material was peripheral blood, sampled 28 days after the second AZD1222 dose. Receptor source: an adult who received the AZD1222 COVID-19 vaccine.

CDR3 nucleotide sequence: TGTGCCAGCAGTGAAGGATTGGATAGGGTCGGTACTGAAGCTTTCTTT. It specifies CASSEGLDRVGTEAFF. This chain joins TRBV25-1 and TRBJ1-1; D remains ambiguous. This CDR3 region has 16 residues. V was shortened by 2 bases and J by 5 bases, with 18 bases between the two germline ends. CDR1 and CDR2 (germline): MGHDK, SYGVNS. The entire variable domain, with the rest obtained from reference TRBV25-1 and TRBJ1-1, is as follows: EADIYQTPRYLVIGTGKKITLECSQTMGHDKMYWYQQDPGMELHLIHYSYGVNSTEKGDLSSESTVSRIRTEHFPLTLESARPSHTSQYLCASSEGLDRVGTEAFFGQGTRLTVV.

The CDR3 coding sequence is TGTGCCAGCAGTGTGGACAGGCAAGAGACCCAGTACTTC. Its protein product is CASSVDRQETQYF. The chain couples TRBV12-3 or TRBV12-4 to TRBJ2-5; 7 nucleotides align to TRBD1. With 5 bases clipped from V and 2 bases from J, the junction kept 2 bases outside the gene matches. The CDR3 is 13 amino acids.

This chain connects TRBV18 to TRBJ2-7; either TRBD1 or TRBD2 may supply D (7 bases each). Looked up from germline, CDR1 is KGHSH and CDR2 is LQKENI. The CDR3 has 17 amino acids. Between the trimmed V and J ends, which lost 3 bases and 0 bases, there was a span of 18 bases. The CDR3 sequence is CASSPPRGGPSSYEQYF. In nucleotides, the CDR3 is TGTGCCAGCTCACCCCCCAGGGGGGGCCCTAGCTCCTACGAGCAGTACTTC.

V is TRBV7-2 and J is TRBJ2-3; the match to TRBD2 covers 8 bases. The CDR3 loop spans 14 amino acids. V was pared by 5 bases and J by 7 bases, with 8 bases of the junction left unmatched. CDR1 is SGHTA, CDR2 FQGNSA, per germline. Written as DNA, the CDR3 is TGTGCCAGCAGCCAATCGGGGGGGGTAAATACGCAGTATTTT. Translating it yields CASSQSGGVNTQYF. Full variable domain (missing parts from reference TRBV7-2 and TRBJ2-3): GAGVSQSPSNKVTEKGKDVELRCDPISGHTALYWYRQSLGQGLEFLIYFQGNSAPDKSGLPSDRFSAERTGGSVSTLTIQRTQQEDSAVYLCASSQSGGVNTQYFGPGTRLTVL.

The chain couples TRBV27 to TRBJ2-2; D may match TRBD1 or TRBD2 (5 bases each). The length of the CDR3 is 13 residues. V was pared by 8 bases and J by 7 bases, with 14 bases between. Germline-derived CDR1 and CDR2 are MNHEY and SMNVEV (reference sequence). CDR3 DNA: TGTGCCAGCGGTAGAACTGGGGGCGGGGAGCTGTTTTTT. It yields the protein CASGRTGGGELFF.

This clone showed up just once. This sequence joins TRBV19 and TRBJ2-2; no definite D call. Trimming stripped 5 bases from V and 6 bases from J, with 4 bases between. Germline CDR1 reads LNHDA; CDR2 reads SQIVND (reference sequence). The CDR3 contains 11 residues. Written as DNA, the CDR3 is TGTGCCAGTAGTGAGTCCGGGGAGCTGTTTTTT. Amino acid sequence: CASSESGELFF.

This chain connects TRBV9 to TRBJ1-1; D unresolved. The CDR3 sequence is 14 residues long. Per germline, CDR1 SGDLS and CDR2 YYNGEE. V was cut by 0 bases and J by 9 bases, with 15 bases left in between. The CDR3 sequence: CASSVGAGDGKAFF. CDR3 DNA: TGTGCCAGCAGCGTAGGGGCAGGCGACGGTAAAGCTTTCTTT.

V and J are TRBV2 and TRBJ2-7, with D perhaps TRBD1 (6 bases). Germline values: CDR1 SNHLY, CDR2 FYNNEI. This CDR3 has 14 residues. V lost 6 bases, J lost 6 bases, and 18 bases lay in between. The CDR3 loop is CASSLGQLSGEQYF. The CDR3 nucleotides are TGTGCCAGCAGCCTCGGACAGCTTTCCGGCGAGCAGTACTTC.

This chain uses TRBV7-8 with TRBJ1-5; D gene uncertain. V was clipped by 1 base and J by 10 bases, with 14 bases between them. The CDR3 loop spans 14 amino acids. Germline CDR1 SGHVS, CDR2 FQNEAQ. CDR3 sequence: CASSLVSDSRPQHF. In DNA form, the CDR3 reads TGTGCCAGCAGCTTAGTCAGTGACTCCAGACCCCAGCATTTT.

The rearrangement links TRBV4-3 to TRBJ1-1; D not certain. Germline CDR1 LGHNA, CDR2 YSLEER. Trimming removed 5 bases at V and 7 bases at J, with 14 bases between. The CDR3 totals 13 residues. The CDR3 loop is CASSWGVAGEAFF. The CDR3 DNA reads TGCGCCAGCAGCTGGGGAGTCGCGGGTGAAGCTTTCTTT.

The rearrangement links TRBV19 to TRBJ1-1; TRBD1 might be the D (5 bases). Trimming pared 5 bases from V and 3 bases from J, leaving 10 bases between. CDR3 length: 13 amino acids. Germline V gene lookup returns CDR1 LNHDA and CDR2 SQIVND (reference sequence). CDR3 nucleotide sequence: TGTGCCAGTAGTGCAGGACACTACACTGAAGCTTTCTTT. It translates to CASSAGHYTEAFF. Using reference TRBV19 and TRBJ1-1 for the parts outside the CDR3, the full variable domain is DGGITQSPKYLFRKEGQNVTLSCEQNLNHDAMYWYRQDPGQGLRLIYYSQIVNDFQKGDIAEGYSVSREKKESFPLTVTSAQKNPTAFYLCASSAGHYTEAFFGQGTRLTVV.

This CDR3 is CATQPGQGSDTQYF. DNA for the CDR3: TGTGCCACCCAACCGGGACAGGGTTCAGATACGCAGTATTTT. The V and J genes are TRBV19 and TRBJ2-3; 9 bases line up with TRBD1. This CDR3 is built from 14 residues. The V segment lost 10 bases and the J segment 4 bases; nucleotides outside the gene matches: 9. Germline CDR1 is LNHDA and CDR2 is SQIVND (reference sequence).

The chain combines TRBV2 with TRBJ2-6; D is unclear. Trimming cost V 4 bases and J 4 bases, with 11 bases left between them. CDR3 size: 15 residues. Per germline, CDR1 SNHLY and CDR2 FYNNEI. CDR3 nucleotides: TGTGCCAGCAGTGCGCTCGGGTGGGGGGCCAACGTCCTGACTTTC. This encodes CASSALGWGANVLTF.

V and J are TRBV21-1 and TRBJ2-7; the DNA was not used to check the table's D call, TRBD2. TRBV21-1 is flagged as a pseudogene. This CDR3 has 15 amino acids. CDR3 in DNA: TGTGCCAGCAGCTTACTAGCGGGGCGCTCCTACGAGCAGTACTTC. Translation: CASSLLAGRSYEQYF.

The CDR3 DNA is TGTGCCAGCAGCTTCAGACAGGGAGAGACACCCCTCCACTTT. Protein sequence: CASSFRQGETPLHF. V and J are TRBV7-2 and TRBJ1-6; TRBD1 matches 7 bases. The CDR3 has 14 residues. CDR1 is SGHTA, CDR2 FQGNSA, per germline. The trim removed 3 bases at V and 11 bases at J, leaving 7 bases unmatched.

The gene calls are TRBV5-1 and TRBJ1-1; D might be TRBD1 (6 bases). The CDR3 length is 15 residues. V was trimmed by 0 bases and J by 4 bases, leaving 13 bases between them. Per the germline V gene, CDR1 is SGHRS and CDR2 is YFSETQ. In DNA form, the CDR3 reads TGCGCCAGCAGCTTGGAAGCGGGGGCGGGCACTGAAGCTTTCTTT. This translates into CASSLEAGAGTEAFF.

This rearrangement joins TRBV5-1 to TRBJ1-2; no definite D call. Germline V gene lookup returns CDR1 SGHRS and CDR2 YFSETQ. V was shortened by 2 bases and J by 6 bases, with 5 bases between the two germline ends. The CDR3 totals 11 residues. CDR3 region: CASSLEDGYTF. Written as DNA, the CDR3 is TGCGCCAGCAGCTTAGAAGATGGCTACACCTTC.

V gene TRBV3-1 (or the pseudogene TRBV3-2) combines with J gene TRBJ2-6; D gene ambiguous. The CDR3 is made up of 12 amino acids. Trimming removed 3 bases from V and 4 bases from J, with 1 base in between. The germline V gene has CDR1 LGHDT and CDR2 YNNKEL (reference sequence). The CDR3 protein is CASSQGANVLTF. For the CDR3, the DNA is TGTGCCAGCAGCCAGGGGGCCAACGTCCTGACTTTC.

The V call is TRBV29-1, the J call TRBJ2-1, with D possibly matching TRBD2 (6 bases). V was cut by 2 bases and J by 6 bases, with 11 bases left in between. CDR1 is SQVTM, CDR2 ANQGSEA, per germline. CDR3 length: 13 residues. CDR3 amino acids: CSVESRGINEQFF. CDR3 DNA: TGCAGCGTTGAATCTCGGGGGATCAATGAGCAGTTCTTC.

The chain recombines TRBV5-4 with TRBJ2-3; the match to TRBD2 covers 8 bases. Germline V gene data show CDR1 as SGHNT and CDR2 as YYREEE (reference sequence). The CDR3 loop spans 16 amino acids. Trimming took 4 bases from V and 1 from J; bases not matched to a gene: 8. In DNA form, the CDR3 reads TGTGCCAGCAGCCCTCAGGGGCGGGGGGGCACAGATACGCAGTATTTT. Amino acid sequence: CASSPQGRGGTDTQYF.